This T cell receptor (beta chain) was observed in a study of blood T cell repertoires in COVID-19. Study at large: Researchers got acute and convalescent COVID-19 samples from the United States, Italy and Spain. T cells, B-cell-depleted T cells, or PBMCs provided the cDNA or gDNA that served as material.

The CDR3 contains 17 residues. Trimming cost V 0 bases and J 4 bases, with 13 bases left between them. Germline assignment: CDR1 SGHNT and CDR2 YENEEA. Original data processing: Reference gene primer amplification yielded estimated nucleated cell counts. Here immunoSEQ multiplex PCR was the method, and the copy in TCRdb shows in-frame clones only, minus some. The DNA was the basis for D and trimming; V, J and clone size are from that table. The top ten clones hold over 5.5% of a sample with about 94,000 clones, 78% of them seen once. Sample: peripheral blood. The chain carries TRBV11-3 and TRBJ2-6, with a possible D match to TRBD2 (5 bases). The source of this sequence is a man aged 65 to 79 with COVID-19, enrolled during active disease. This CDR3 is CASSLDLDFSGANVLTF. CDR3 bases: TGTGCCAGCAGCTTAGATCTGGACTTCTCGGGGGCCAACGTCCTGACTTTC.